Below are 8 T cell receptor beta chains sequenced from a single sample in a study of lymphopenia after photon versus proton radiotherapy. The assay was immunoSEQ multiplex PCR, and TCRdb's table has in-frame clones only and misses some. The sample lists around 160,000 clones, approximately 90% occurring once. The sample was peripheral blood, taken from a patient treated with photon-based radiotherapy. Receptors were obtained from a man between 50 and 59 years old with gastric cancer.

The CDR3 loop reads CASSEVNLRQYF. The CDR3, as DNA: TGTGCCAGCAGTGAAGTCAACTTGCGGCAGTACTTC. The chain uses TRBV2 and TRBJ2-7; unclear D gene. CDR3 size: 12 residues. The germline V gene encodes CDR1 SNHLY and CDR2 FYNNEI. V lost 1 base to trimming and J lost 9 bases, with 10 bases between them. Based on the CDR3 plus reference TRBV2 and TRBJ2-7, the full variable domain is EPEVTQTPSHQVTQMGQEVILRCVPISNHLYFYWYRQILGQKVEFLVSFYNNEISEKSEIFDDQFSVERPDGSNFTLKIRSTKLEDSAMYFCASSEVNLRQYFGPGTRLTVT.

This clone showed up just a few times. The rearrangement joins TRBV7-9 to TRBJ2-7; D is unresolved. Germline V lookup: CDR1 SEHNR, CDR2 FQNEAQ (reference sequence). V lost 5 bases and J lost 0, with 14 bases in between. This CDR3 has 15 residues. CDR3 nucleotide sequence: TGTGCCAGCAGCCCAATGGACGGTTACTCCTACGAGCAGTACTTC. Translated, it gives CASSPMDGYSYEQYF.

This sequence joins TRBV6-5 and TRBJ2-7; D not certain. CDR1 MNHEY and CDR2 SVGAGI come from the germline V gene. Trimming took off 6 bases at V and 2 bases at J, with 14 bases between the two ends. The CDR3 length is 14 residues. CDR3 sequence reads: CASSSKALTYEQYF. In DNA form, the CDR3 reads TGTGCCAGCAGCAGCAAAGCCCTTACCTACGAGCAGTACTTC.

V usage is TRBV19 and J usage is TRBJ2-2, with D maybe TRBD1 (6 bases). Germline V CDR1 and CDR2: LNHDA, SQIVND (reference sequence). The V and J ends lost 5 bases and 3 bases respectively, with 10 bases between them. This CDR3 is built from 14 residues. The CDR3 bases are TGTGCCAGTAGTGACAGGCGATACACCGGGGAGCTGTTTTTT. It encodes CASSDRRYTGELFF.

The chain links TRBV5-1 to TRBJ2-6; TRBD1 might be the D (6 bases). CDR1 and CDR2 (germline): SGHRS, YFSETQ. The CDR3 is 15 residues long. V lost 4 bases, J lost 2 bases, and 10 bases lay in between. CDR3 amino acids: CASSQTGAGANVLTF. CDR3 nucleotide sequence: TGCGCCAGCAGCCAGACAGGTGCTGGGGCCAACGTCCTGACTTTC.

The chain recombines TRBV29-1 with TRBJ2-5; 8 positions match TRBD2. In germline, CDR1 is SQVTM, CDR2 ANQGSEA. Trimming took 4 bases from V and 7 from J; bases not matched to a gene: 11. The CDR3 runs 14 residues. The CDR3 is CSVVREGVERTQYF. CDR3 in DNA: TGCAGCGTTGTTCGGGAGGGGGTAGAGAGGACCCAGTACTTC.

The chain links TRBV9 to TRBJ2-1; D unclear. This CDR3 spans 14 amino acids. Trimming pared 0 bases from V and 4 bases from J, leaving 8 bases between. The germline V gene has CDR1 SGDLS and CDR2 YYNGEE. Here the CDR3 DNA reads TGTGCCAGCAGCGTAGTGGCCTTATACAATGAGCAGTTCTTC. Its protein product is CASSVVALYNEQFF. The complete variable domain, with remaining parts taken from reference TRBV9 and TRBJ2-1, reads DSGVTQTPKHLITATGQRVTLRCSPRSGDLSVYWYQQSLDQGLQFLIQYYNGEERAKGNILERFSAQQFPDLHSELNLSSLELGDSALYFCASSVVALYNEQFFGPGTRLTVL.

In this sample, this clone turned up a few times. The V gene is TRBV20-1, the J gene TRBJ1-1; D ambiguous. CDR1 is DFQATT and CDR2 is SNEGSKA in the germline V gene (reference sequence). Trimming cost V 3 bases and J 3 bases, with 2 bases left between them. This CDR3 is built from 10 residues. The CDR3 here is CSARYTEAFF. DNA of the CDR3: TGCAGTGCTAGGTACACTGAAGCTTTCTTT.